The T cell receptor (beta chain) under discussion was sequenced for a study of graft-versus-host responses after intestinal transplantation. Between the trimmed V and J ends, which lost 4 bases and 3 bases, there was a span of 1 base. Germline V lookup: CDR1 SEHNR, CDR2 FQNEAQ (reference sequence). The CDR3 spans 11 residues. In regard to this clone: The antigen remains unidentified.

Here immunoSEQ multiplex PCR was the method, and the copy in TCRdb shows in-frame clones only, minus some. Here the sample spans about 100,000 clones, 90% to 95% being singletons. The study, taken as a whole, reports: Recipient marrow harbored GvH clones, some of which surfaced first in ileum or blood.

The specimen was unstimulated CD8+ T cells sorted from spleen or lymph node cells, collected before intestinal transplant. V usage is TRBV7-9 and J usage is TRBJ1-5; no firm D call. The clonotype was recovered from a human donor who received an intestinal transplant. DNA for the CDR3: TGTGCCAGCAGCTCCAATCAGCCCCAGCATTTT. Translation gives CASSSNQPQHF.